These T cell receptor beta chains were read from a single sample in a study of T cell repertoires in cytomegalovirus infection. One entry per CDR3 protein results from TCRdb running MiXCR on the reads. The table has about 240,000 distinct CDR3 sequences, 9% to 15% seen once. The sequencing sample was made of PBMCs. The receptors shown here come from a human donor in good health (CMV status not recorded). Some clones in this sample may be carry-over from other donors' samples. CDR3s include the opening cysteine and the closing phenylalanine or tryptophan. A D gene is named only where the DNA matches it firmly. Clone sizes are given selectively: once, few, many, or a class where the clone is expanded.

>TRBJ2-7|-|-|TRBV15
CATSRVVGGGSSYEQYF
TGTGCCACCAGCAGAGTCGTGGGCGGAGGGAGCTCCTACGAGCAGTACTTC
>TRBJ1-2|-|-|TRBV5-1
CASSLEGGRLYGYTF
TGCGCCAGCAGCTTGGAAGGGGGGCGCCTCTATGGCTACACCTTC
>TRBJ1-2|-|few|TRBV23-1
CASSQSGEGYTF
TGCGCCAGCAGTCAATCGGGGGAAGGCTACACCTTC
>TRBJ2-7|-|many|TRBV7-2
CASSLGGGGSYEQYF
TGTGCCAGCAGCTTAGGAGGAGGGGGCTCCTACGAGCAGTACTTC
>TRBJ1-5|-|many|TRBV7-2
CASSLRVNNQPQHF
TGTGCCAGCAGCTTAAGAGTCAACAATCAGCCCCAGCATTTT
>TRBJ1-6|-|many|TRBV7-3
CASSSRRSGALHF
TGTGCCAGCAGCTCTAGGCGCAGCGGGGCCCTCCACTTT
>TRBJ2-5|-|-|TRBV3-1
CASSQDLTLQETQYF
TGTGCCAGCAGCCAAGATCTGACGCTACAAGAGACCCAGTACTTC
>TRBJ1-1|-|many|TRBV19
CASSSRTDMNTEAFF
TGTGCCAGTAGTTCAAGGACCGACATGAACACTGAAGCTTTCTTT
>TRBJ2-2|TRBD1|-|TRBV6-1
CASNAGQGGTGELFF
TGTGCCAGCAATGCGGGACAGGGAGGCACCGGGGAGCTGTTTTTT
>TRBJ1-4|-|-|TRBV27
CASSWGPIPNEKLFF
TGTGCCAGCAGTTGGGGGCCTATACCTAATGAAAAACTGTTTTTT
>TRBJ1-2|-|many|TRBV6-2/TRBV6-3
CASSFSGRYYGYTF
TGTGCCAGCAGTTTCTCCGGGAGATACTATGGCTACACCTTC
>TRBJ2-7|-|many|TRBV28
CASRTGSYEQYF
TGTGCCAGCCGGACGGGATCCTACGAGCAGTACTTC
>TRBJ1-5|-|-|TRBV28
CASSLRRDGNQPQHF
TGTGCCAGCAGTTTACGCCGGGACGGAAATCAGCCCCAGCATTTT
>TRBJ2-7|-|-|TRBV5-1
CASSLQGYYEQYF
TGCGCCAGCAGCCTACAGGGTTACTACGAGCAGTACTTC
>TRBJ1-3|TRBD1|few|TRBV20-1
CSANPTTGARGNTIYF
TGCAGTGCTAATCCAACTACAGGGGCGCGGGGAAACACCATATATTTT
>TRBJ2-7|-|many|TRBV7-2
CASSPGYGPYYEQYF
TGTGCCAGCAGCCCCGGGTATGGCCCATACTACGAGCAGTACTTC
>TRBJ1-1|-|many|TRBV10-3
CAISEPNGMGTEAFF
TGTGCCATCAGTGAGCCCAACGGGATGGGCACTGAAGCTTTCTTT
>TRBJ1-1|-|many|TRBV27
CASSLKVTGSVTEAFF
TGTGCCAGCAGTCTAAAGGTTACAGGGTCTGTCACTGAAGCTTTCTTT
>TRBJ2-4|-|many|TRBV28
CASSGTGRNIQYF
TGTGCCAGCAGTGGAACAGGGAGGAACATTCAGTACTTC
>TRBJ1-1|-|many|TRBV7-2
CASSQNLHSNTEAFF
TGTGCCAGCAGCCAGAATCTCCATAGCAACACTGAAGCTTTCTTT